Listed below are T cell receptor beta chains from one sample, sequenced in a study of CD8+ T cells in alopecia areata. Data came from immunoSEQ multiplex PCR; TCRdb stores just in-frame clones and leaves some out. The sample includes more than 150,000 clones, 50% to 75% of them seen just once. Sequences were derived from CD4+ T cells sorted from blood, sampled at week 0. The receptor source for this set is a human donor with alopecia areata. The CDR3 runs from the conserved cysteine through the conserved F or W. The order of the fields is V gene, D gene, clone size, J gene, CDR3 protein, CDR3 DNA. The D gene is left open where the match is weak. Part of the rows lack a size; the others show once, few, many or a class for expanded clones.

TRBV5-1,TRBD1,-,TRBJ2-6,CASSAGQGNSGANVLTF,TGCGCCAGCAGCGCAGGACAGGGCAACTCTGGGGCCAACGTCCTGACTTTC
TRBV2,-,-,TRBJ1-1,CASSVGSTEAFF,TGTGCCAGCAGTGTGGGGAGCACTGAAGCTTTCTTT
TRBV19,TRBD1,-,TRBJ2-1,CASSVQGAPNNEQFF,TGTGCCAGTAGTGTACAGGGGGCGCCGAACAATGAGCAGTTCTTC
TRBV29-1,-,-,TRBJ2-4,CSVSGGQSKNIQYF,TGCAGCGTCTCCGGAGGACAGTCCAAAAACATTCAGTACTTC
TRBV7-9,-,-,TRBJ1-1,CASIKQGNTEAFF,TGTGCCAGCATCAAACAGGGGAACACTGAAGCTTTCTTT
TRBV19,-,few,TRBJ1-2,CASSPQGGGYTF,TGTGCCAGTAGTCCTCAAGGAGGCGGCTACACCTTC
TRBV6-5,TRBD1,-,TRBJ1-2,CASTRSPGQGFGYTF,TGTGCCAGCACAAGGTCTCCGGGACAGGGGTTCGGCTACACCTTC
TRBV5-6,-,-,TRBJ2-1,CASSKTDYNEQFF,TGTGCCAGCAGCAAGACGGACTACAATGAGCAGTTCTTC
TRBV7-9,-,-,TRBJ1-5,CASSAYNVSGQPQHF,TGTGCCAGCAGCGCCTACAACGTCTCGGGTCAGCCCCAGCATTTT
TRBV18,TRBD1,few,TRBJ1-5,CASSPPGQANQPQHF,TGTGCCAGCTCACCACCGGGACAGGCCAATCAGCCCCAGCATTTT
TRBV29-1,-,-,TRBJ2-1,CSVEERGQSDEQFF,TGCAGCGTTGAAGAGAGGGGACAAAGCGATGAGCAGTTCTTC
TRBV5-1,-,few,TRBJ2-7,CASSLVGGRYF,TGCGCCAGCAGCTTGGTGGGGGGTAGGTACTTC
TRBV6-5,TRBD1,-,TRBJ1-1,CASTQGVNTEAFF,TGTGCCAGCACCCAGGGGGTGAACACTGAAGCTTTCTTT
TRBV10-3,-,-,TRBJ2-1,CAISEYTNEQFF,TGTGCCATCAGTGAGTACACCAATGAGCAGTTCTTC
TRBV11-2,TRBD2,-,TRBJ2-7,CASSLLAGEQYF,TGTGCCAGCAGCTTACTAGCGGGGGAGCAGTACTTC
TRBV13,-,-,TRBJ2-5,CASSLRRQQETQYF,TGTGCCAGCAGCTTAAGGCGGCAGCAAGAGACCCAGTACTTC
TRBV25-1,-,-,TRBJ1-5,CASSEYGQPQHF,TGTGCCAGCAGTGAATATGGGCAGCCCCAGCATTTT
TRBV7-7,-,-,TRBJ2-3,CASSLGVGVTDTQYF,TGTGCCAGCAGCTTAGGGGTGGGGGTCACAGATACGCAGTATTTT
TRBV30,TRBD2,-,TRBJ2-1,CAWIASGGPSSYNEQFF,TGTGCCTGGATAGCTAGCGGGGGCCCTAGCTCCTACAATGAGCAGTTCTTC
TRBV4-1,TRBD1,few,TRBJ2-5,CASSQLGTGVKETQYF,TGCGCCAGCAGCCAACTTGGGACAGGGGTTAAAGAGACCCAGTACTTC
TRBV29-1,-,-,TRBJ1-1,CSAFQGTEAFF,TGCAGCGCCTTTCAGGGAACTGAAGCTTTCTTT
TRBV15,TRBD1,-,TRBJ1-2,CATRRTGSYGYTF,TGTGCCACCAGGCGGACAGGGAGCTATGGCTACACCTTC
TRBV7-3,-,-,TRBJ2-2,CASSLSPTTGELFF,TGTGCCAGCAGCTTATCTCCTACCACCGGGGAGCTGTTTTTT
TRBV7-9,TRBD2,-,TRBJ2-5,CASSFTGLAGPETQYF,TGTGCCAGCAGCTTTACGGGACTAGCGGGCCCGGAGACCCAGTACTTC
TRBV18,-,-,TRBJ1-2,CASSPRDGYGYTF,TGTGCCAGCTCACCCCGGGACGGTTATGGCTACACCTTC
TRBV21-1,-,-,TRBJ1-2,CASSKGGEGYGYTF,TGTGCCAGCAGCAAAGGAGGGGAAGGCTATGGCTACACCTTC
TRBV7-8,-,-,TRBJ2-1,CASSRSRDWVFF,TGTGCCAGCAGCAGATCCCGGGACTGGGTGTTCTTC
TRBV9,-,-,TRBJ2-5,CASSVEAEETQYF,TGTGCCAGCAGCGTAGAGGCCGAAGAGACCCAGTACTTC
TRBV6-5,-,few,TRBJ1-1,CASSVKGGGTEAFF,TGTGCCAGCAGTGTTAAGGGGGGTGGCACTGAAGCTTTCTTT
TRBV19,TRBD1,few,TRBJ1-5,CASSAGGGGNQPQHF,TGTGCCAGTAGTGCAGGGGGCGGAGGCAATCAGCCCCAGCATTTT
TRBV19,TRBD2,-,TRBJ2-3,CASSTTSGGGTDTQYF,TGTGCCAGTAGTACCACTAGCGGGGGGGGCACAGATACGCAGTATTTT
TRBV6-5,-,-,TRBJ1-1,CASRDSGGPWGAFF,TGTGCCAGCAGAGACAGTGGGGGACCGTGGGGAGCTTTCTTT
TRBV25-1,-,few,TRBJ1-2,CASSEGGLHGYTF,TGTGCCAGCAGTGAGGGAGGTCTGCATGGCTACACCTTC
TRBV11-3,TRBD1,-,TRBJ1-2,CASSPGTVYGYTF,TGTGCCAGCAGCCCGGGGACAGTCTATGGCTACACCTTC
TRBV7-9,TRBD1,once,TRBJ1-1,CASSRGGLTEAFF,TGTGCCAGCAGCCGAGGGGGCCTTACTGAAGCTTTCTTT
TRBV9,-,-,TRBJ2-3,CASSVAVGSTDTQYF,TGTGCCAGCAGCGTAGCGGTCGGCAGCACAGATACGCAGTATTTT
TRBV5-1,TRBD1,-,TRBJ1-2,CASSRDREVYGYTF,TGCGCCAGCAGCCGGGACAGGGAGGTCTATGGCTACACCTTC
TRBV30,-,-,TRBJ1-2,CAWRETVNYGYTF,TGTGCCTGGAGAGAAACAGTAAACTATGGCTACACCTTC
TRBV6-6,-,-,TRBJ1-5,CASSPRGSNQPQHF,TGTGCCAGCAGTCCGAGGGGCAGCAATCAGCCCCAGCATTTT
TRBV5-6,-,few,TRBJ2-3,CASSFGGTDTQYF,TGTGCCAGCAGCTTTGGGGGCACAGATACGCAGTATTTT
TRBV5-6,-,-,TRBJ2-1,CASGRNEQFF,TGTGCCAGCGGGCGTAATGAGCAGTTCTTC
TRBV7-9,-,-,TRBJ1-5,CASSGERGTKYSNQPQHF,TGTGCCAGCAGCGGAGAGAGGGGAACGAAATATAGCAATCAGCCCCAGCATTTT
TRBV5-1,TRBD1,-,TRBJ1-6,CASSLAPGQNSPLHF,TGCGCCAGCAGCTTGGCACCGGGACAGAATTCACCCCTCCACTTT
TRBV9,TRBD2,few,TRBJ2-5,CASSVGATSGPEETQYF,TGTGCCAGCAGCGTAGGGGCGACTAGCGGGCCCGAAGAGACCCAGTACTTC
TRBV29-1,-,-,TRBJ1-1,CSSDGVNTEAFF,TGCAGCTCCGACGGGGTGAACACTGAAGCTTTCTTT
TRBV5-6,-,-,TRBJ2-2,CASSVTQNTGELFF,TGTGCCAGCAGCGTAACACAGAACACCGGGGAGCTGTTTTTT
TRBV30,-,-,TRBJ1-2,CAWGMGGYTF,TGTGCCTGGGGCATGGGGGGCTACACCTTC
TRBV7-9,-,-,TRBJ1-4,CASSPGFSNEKLFF,TGTGCCAGCAGCCCGGGATTTTCTAATGAAAAACTGTTTTTT
TRBV29-1,TRBD1,-,TRBJ1-2,CSVSSGTGANYGYTF,TGCAGCGTCTCTTCCGGGACAGGGGCTAACTATGGCTACACCTTC
TRBV27,-,-,TRBJ2-7,CASSLWASYEQYF,TGTGCCAGCAGTTTATGGGCCTCCTACGAGCAGTACTTC
TRBV11-2,TRBD2,-,TRBJ2-7,CASSLSSGGAHCEQYF,TGTGCCAGCAGCCTGTCTAGCGGGGGGGCCCACTGCGAGCAGTACTTC